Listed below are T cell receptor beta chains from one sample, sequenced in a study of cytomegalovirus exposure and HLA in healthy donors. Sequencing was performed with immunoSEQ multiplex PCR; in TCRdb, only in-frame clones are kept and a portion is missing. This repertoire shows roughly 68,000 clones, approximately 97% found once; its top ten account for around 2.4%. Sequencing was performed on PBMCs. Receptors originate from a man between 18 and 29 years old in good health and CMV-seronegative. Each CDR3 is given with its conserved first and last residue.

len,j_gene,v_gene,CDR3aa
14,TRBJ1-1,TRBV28,CASSLSEMNTEAFF
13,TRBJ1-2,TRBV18,CASSPRGLYGYTF
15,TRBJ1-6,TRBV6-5,CASSRQAGNNSPLHF
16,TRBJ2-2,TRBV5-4,CASSLGTGRNTGELFF
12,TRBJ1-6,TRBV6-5,CASRTGESPLHF
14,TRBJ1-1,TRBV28,CASSLTGGNTEAFF
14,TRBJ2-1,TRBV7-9,CASSLPSAYNEQFF
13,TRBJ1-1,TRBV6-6,CASRRGGGTEAFF
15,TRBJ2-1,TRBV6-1,CASSEAGLAFGEQFF
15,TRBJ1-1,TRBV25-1,CASTSRDRGHTEAFF
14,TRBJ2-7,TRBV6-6,CASSIRGLPYEQYF
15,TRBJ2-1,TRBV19,CASSISVSSYNEQFF
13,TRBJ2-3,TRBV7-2,CASSGQGVNTQYF
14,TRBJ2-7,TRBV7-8,CASSLALAGDEQYF
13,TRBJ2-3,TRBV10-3,CAITDGRTDTQYF
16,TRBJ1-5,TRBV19,CASGIDRGRGNQPQHF
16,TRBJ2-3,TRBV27,CASSLVGSEFTDTQYF
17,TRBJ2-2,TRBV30,CAWSDLRWERSTGELFF
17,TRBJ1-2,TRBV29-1,CSVEMGDGQGSNYGYTF
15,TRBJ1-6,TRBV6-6,CASRSTGGNNSPLHF
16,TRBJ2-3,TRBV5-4,CASSLGLAGVADTQYF
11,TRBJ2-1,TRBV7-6,CASSPSNEQFF